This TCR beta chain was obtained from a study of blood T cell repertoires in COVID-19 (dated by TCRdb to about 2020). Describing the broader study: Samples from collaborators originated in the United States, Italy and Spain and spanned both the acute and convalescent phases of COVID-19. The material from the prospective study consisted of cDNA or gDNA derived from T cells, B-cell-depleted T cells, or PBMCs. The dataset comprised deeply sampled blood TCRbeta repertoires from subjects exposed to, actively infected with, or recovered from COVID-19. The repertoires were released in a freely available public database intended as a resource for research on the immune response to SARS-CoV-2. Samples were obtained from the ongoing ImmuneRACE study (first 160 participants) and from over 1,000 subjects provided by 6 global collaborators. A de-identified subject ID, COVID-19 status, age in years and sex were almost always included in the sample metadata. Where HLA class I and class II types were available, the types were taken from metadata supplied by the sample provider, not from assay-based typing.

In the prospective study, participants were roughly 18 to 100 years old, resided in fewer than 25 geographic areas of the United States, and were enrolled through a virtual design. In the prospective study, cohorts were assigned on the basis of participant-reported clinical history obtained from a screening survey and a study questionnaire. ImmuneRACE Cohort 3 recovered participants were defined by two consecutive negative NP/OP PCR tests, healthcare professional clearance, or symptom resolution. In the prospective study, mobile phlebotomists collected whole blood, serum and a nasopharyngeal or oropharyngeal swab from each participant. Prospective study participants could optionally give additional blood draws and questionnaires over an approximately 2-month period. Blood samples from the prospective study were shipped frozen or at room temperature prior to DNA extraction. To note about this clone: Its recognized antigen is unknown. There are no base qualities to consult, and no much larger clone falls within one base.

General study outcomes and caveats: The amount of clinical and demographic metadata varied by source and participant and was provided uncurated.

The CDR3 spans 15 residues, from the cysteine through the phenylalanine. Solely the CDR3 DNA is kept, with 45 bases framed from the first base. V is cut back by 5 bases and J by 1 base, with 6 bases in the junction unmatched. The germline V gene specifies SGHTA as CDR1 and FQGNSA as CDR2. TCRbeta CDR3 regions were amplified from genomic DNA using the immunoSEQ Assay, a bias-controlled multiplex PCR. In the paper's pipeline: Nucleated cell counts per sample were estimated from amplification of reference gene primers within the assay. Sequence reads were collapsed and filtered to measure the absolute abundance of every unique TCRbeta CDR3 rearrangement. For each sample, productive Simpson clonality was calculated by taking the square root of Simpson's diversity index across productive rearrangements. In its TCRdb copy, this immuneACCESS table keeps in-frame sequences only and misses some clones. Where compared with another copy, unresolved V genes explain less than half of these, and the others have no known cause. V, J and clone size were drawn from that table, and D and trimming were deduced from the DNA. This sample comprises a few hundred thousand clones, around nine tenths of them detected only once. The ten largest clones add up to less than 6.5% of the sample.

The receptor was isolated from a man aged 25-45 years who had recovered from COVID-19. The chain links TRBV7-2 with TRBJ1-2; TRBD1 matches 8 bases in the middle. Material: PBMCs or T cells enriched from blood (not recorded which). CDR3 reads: CASSPYTGGNYGYTF. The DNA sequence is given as TGTGCCAGCAGCCCATACACAGGGGGTAACTATGGCTACACCTTC. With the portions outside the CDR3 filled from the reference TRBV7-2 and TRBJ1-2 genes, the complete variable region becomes GAGVSQSPSNKVTEKGKDVELRCDPISGHTALYWYRQSLGQGLEFLIYFQGNSAPDKSGLPSDRFSAERTGGSVSTLTIQRTQQEDSAVYLCASSPYTGGNYGYTFGSGTRLTVV.